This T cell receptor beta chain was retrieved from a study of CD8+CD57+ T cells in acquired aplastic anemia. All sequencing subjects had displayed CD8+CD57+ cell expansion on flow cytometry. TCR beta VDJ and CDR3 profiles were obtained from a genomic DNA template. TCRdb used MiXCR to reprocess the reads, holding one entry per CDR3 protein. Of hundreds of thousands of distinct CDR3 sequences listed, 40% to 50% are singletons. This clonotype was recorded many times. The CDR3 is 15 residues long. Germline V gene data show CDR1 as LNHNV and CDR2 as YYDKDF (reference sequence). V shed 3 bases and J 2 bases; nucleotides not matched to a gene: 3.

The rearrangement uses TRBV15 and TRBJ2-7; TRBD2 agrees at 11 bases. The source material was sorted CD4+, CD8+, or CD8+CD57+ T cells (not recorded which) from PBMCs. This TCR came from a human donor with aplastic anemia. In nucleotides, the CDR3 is TGTGCCACCAGCAGGACTAGCGGGACGACCTACGAGCAGTACTTC. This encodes CATSRTSGTTYEQYF.